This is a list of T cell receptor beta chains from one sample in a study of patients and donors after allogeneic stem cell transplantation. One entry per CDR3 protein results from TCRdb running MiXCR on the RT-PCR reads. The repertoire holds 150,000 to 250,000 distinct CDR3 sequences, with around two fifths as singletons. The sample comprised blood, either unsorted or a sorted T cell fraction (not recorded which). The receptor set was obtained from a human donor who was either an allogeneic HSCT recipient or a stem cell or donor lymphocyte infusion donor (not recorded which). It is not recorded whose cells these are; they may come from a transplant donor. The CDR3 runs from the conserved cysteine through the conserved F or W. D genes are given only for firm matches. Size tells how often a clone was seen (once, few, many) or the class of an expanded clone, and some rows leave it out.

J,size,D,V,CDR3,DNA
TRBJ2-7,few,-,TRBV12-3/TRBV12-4,CASSPMTVSYEQYF,TGTGCCAGCAGTCCTATGACAGTCTCCTACGAGCAGTACTTC
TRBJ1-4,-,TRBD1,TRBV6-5,CASSGQGGREKLFF,TGTGCCAGCAGTGGACAGGGGGGACGTGAAAAACTGTTTTTT
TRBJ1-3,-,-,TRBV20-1,CSARTLAGNTIYF,TGCAGTGCCCGAACCCTTGCTGGAAACACCATATATTTT
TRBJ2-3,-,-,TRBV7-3,CASSPGTTDTQYF,TGTGCCAGCAGCCCCGGGACAACAGATACGCAGTATTTT
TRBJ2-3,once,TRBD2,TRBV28,CASSKGLAGGTDTQYF,TGTGCCAGCAGCAAAGGACTAGCGGGAGGGACAGATACGCAGTATTTT
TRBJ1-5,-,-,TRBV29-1,CSVEEGSRAPQHF,TGCAGCGTTGAAGAAGGGTCACGCGCGCCCCAGCATTTT
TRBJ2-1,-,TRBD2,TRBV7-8,CASSFPGLAYNEQFF,TGTGCCAGCAGCTTCCCGGGACTAGCCTACAATGAGCAGTTCTTC
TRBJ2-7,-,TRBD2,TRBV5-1,CASRPSGRAVYEQYF,TGCGCCAGCAGACCTAGCGGGAGGGCCGTTTACGAGCAGTACTTC
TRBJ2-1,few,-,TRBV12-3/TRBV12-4,CASSLTSQQFF,TGTGCCAGCAGCCTTACTAGTCAGCAGTTCTTC
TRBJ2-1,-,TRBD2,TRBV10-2,CASSLLAGGPDEQFF,TGCGCCAGCAGCCTCCTAGCGGGAGGGCCCGATGAGCAGTTCTTC
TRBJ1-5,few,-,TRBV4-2,CASSQFVGPNQPQHF,TGTGCCAGCAGCCAATTCGTGGGGCCCAATCAGCCCCAGCATTTT
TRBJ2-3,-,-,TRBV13,CASSLLTGRTDTQYF,TGTGCCAGCAGCTTACTTACAGGGCGCACAGATACGCAGTATTTT
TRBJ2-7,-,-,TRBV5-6,CASSIGQHYEQYF,TGTGCCAGCAGCATCGGACAGCACTACGAGCAGTACTTC
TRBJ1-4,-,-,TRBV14,CASSQAGSNEKLFF,TGTGCCAGCAGCCAAGCAGGGTCTAATGAAAAACTGTTTTTT
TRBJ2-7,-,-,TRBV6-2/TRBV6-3,CASSFADRPWEQYF,TGTGCCAGCAGTTTCGCCGACAGGCCCTGGGAGCAGTACTTC
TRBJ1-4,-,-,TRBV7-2,CASSFFLDSRDGKLFF,TGTGCCAGCAGCTTCTTCTTGGACAGCAGGGATGGAAAACTGTTTTTT
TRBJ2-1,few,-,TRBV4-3,CASSQLIRDREIYEQFF,TGCGCCAGCAGCCAATTAATACGGGACCGAGAGATATATGAGCAGTTCTTC
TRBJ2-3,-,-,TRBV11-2,CASSLGLVTDTQYF,TGTGCCAGCAGCTTAGGCCTAGTCACAGATACGCAGTATTTT
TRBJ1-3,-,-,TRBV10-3,CAISGVEGIGNTIYF,TGTGCCATCAGTGGGGTCGAGGGTATCGGAAACACCATATATTTT
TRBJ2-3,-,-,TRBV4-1,CASSLRDIEADTQYF,TGCGCCAGCAGCCTAAGGGATATCGAGGCAGATACGCAGTATTTT
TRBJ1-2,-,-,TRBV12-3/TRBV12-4,CASSSSGYYGYTF,TGTGCCAGCAGTTCTAGTGGGTATTATGGCTACACCTTC
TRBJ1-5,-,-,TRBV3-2,CASNQGGTVSNQPQHF,TGTGCCAGCAACCAAGGGGGGACAGTGAGCAATCAGCCCCAGCATTTT
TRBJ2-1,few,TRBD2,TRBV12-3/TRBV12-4,CASSLALASGRNEQFF,TGTGCCAGCAGTTTAGCGTTGGCTAGCGGGAGAAATGAGCAGTTCTTC
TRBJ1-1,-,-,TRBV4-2,CASSLGDGSTEAFF,TGTGCCAGCAGCCTCGGGGACGGGTCCACCGAAGCTTTCTTT
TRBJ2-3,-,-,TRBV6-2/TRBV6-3,CASSFQDYTSTDTQYF,TGTGCCAGCAGTTTTCAGGACTACACTAGCACAGATACGCAGTATTTT
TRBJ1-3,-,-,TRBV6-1,CATRDGGQGYSGNTIYF,TGTGCCACTCGGGACGGCGGTCAAGGGTACTCTGGAAACACCATATATTTT
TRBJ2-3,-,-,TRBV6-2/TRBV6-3,CASSYVAREADTQYF,TGTGCCAGCAGTTATGTAGCGAGGGAGGCAGATACGCAGTATTTT
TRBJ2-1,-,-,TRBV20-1,CSAPGGVYNEQFF,TGCAGTGCCCCCGGCGGGGTCTACAATGAGCAGTTCTTC
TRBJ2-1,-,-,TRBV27,CASSLLEQYNEQFF,TGTGCCAGCAGTTTATTAGAACAGTACAATGAGCAGTTCTTC
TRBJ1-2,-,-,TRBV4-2,CASSQDLGDLYGYTF,TGTGCCAGCAGCCAAGATCTAGGGGACCTCTATGGCTACACCTTC